This T cell receptor beta chain was identified during a study of T cells in Graves' hyperthyroidism and ophthalmopathy. Study conclusions and caveats: Also found in blood were most expanded thyroid clonotypes above 0.001.

Uncontrolled infection, other autoimmune disease, pregnancy or lactation excluded patients. Amplification of TCR beta CDR3 regions used RNA as the template. TCR CDR3 underwent first-round RT-PCR with the HTBI primer set. TCRdb fed the multiplex PCR reads into MiXCR, producing one record per CDR3 protein. Of over 700,000 distinct CDR3 sequences in the sample, roughly 37% were seen once. In this sample, this clonotype turned up many times. The antigen remains undetermined. The length of the CDR3 is 13 residues. Germline values: CDR1 SQVTM, CDR2 ANQGSEA. The ends lost 6 bases at V and 6 bases at J; junction bases unmatched: 10.

The gene calls are TRBV29-1 and TRBJ2-7, with TRBD1 matching 8 bases. The sequence came from a man aged 18 to 35 with Graves' hyperthyroidism. The sample comprised blood. The CDR3 nucleotides read TGCAGCGTCGACTCGGACAGGGTGGGCGAGCAGTACTTC. Encoded protein: CSVDSDRVGEQYF.